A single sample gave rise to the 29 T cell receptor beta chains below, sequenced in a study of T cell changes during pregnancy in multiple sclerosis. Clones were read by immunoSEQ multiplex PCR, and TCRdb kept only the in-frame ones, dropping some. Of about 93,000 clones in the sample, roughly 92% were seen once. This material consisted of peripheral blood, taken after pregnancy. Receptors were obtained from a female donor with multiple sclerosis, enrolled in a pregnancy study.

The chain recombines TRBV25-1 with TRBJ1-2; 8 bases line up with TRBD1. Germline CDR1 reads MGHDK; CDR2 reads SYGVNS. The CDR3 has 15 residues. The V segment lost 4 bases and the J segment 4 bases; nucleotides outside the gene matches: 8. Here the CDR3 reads CASSGLGQGAYGYTF. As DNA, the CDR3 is TGTGCCAGCAGTGGTCTCGGACAGGGTGCCTATGGCTACACCTTC.

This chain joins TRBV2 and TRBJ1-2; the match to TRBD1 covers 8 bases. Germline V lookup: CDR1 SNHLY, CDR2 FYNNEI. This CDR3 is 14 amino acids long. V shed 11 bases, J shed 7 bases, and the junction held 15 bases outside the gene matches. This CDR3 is CASPGQGFSRGYTF. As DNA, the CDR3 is TGTGCCTCCCCCGGACAGGGCTTCTCGCGTGGCTACACCTTC. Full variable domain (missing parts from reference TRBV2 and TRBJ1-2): EPEVTQTPSHQVTQMGQEVILRCVPISNHLYFYWYRQILGQKVEFLVSFYNNEISEKSEIFDDQFSVERPDGSNFTLKIRSTKLEDSAMYFCASPGQGFSRGYTFGSGTRLTVV.

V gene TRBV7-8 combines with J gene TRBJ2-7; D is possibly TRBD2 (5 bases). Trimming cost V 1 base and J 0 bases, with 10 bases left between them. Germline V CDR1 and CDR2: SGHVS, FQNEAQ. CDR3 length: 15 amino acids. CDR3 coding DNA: TGTGCCAGCAGCTTAGAGCTAGGGAGCTCCTACGAGCAGTACTTC. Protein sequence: CASSLELGSSYEQYF.

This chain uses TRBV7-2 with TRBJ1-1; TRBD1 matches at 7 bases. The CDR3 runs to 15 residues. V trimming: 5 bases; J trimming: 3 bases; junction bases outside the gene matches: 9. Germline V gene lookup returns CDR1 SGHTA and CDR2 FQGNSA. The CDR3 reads CASSLRTGADTEAFF. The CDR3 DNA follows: TGTGCCAGCAGCCTGAGGACAGGTGCAGACACTGAAGCTTTCTTT.

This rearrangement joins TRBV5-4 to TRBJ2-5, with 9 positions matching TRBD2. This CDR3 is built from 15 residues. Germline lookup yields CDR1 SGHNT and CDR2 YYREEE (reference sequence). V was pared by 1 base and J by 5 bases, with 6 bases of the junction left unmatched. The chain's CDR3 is CASSLYLAGLETQYF. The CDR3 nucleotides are TGTGCCAGCAGCTTGTATCTAGCGGGACTGGAGACCCAGTACTTC.

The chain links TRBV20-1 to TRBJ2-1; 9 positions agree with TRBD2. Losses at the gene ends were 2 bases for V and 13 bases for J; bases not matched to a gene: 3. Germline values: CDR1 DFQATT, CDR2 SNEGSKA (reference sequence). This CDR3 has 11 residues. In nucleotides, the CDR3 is TGCAGTGCTAGATCGGGACTAGCCCAGTTCTTC. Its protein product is CSARSGLAQFF.

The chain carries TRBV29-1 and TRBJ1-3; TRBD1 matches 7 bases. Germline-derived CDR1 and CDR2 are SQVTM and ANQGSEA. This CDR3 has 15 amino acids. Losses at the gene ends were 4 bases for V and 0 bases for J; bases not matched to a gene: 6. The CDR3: CSVGAGQDSGNTIYF. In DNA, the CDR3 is TGCAGCGTTGGGGCCGGACAGGACTCTGGAAACACCATATATTTT.

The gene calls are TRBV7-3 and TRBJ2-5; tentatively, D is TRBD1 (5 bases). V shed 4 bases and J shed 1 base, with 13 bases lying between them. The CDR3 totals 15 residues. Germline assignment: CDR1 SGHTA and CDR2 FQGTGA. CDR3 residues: CASSYWGRGQETQYF. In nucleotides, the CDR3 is TGTGCCAGCAGCTACTGGGGAAGGGGCCAAGAGACCCAGTACTTC.

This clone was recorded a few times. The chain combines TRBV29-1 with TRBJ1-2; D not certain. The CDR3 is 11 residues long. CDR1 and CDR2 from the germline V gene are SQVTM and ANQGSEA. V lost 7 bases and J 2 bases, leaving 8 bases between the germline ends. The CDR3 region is CSDQKNYGYTF. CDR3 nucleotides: TGCAGCGATCAAAAAAACTATGGCTACACCTTC.

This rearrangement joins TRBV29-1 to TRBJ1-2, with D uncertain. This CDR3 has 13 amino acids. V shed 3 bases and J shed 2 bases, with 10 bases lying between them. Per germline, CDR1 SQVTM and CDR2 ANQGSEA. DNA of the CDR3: TGCAGCGTTGAGAGCGAGGAGAACTATGGCTACACCTTC. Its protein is CSVESEENYGYTF.

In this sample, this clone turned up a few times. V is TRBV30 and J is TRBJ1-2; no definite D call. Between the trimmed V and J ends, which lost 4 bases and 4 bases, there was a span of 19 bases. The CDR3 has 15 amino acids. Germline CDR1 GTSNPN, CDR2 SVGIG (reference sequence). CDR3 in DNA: TGTGCCTGGACACCTTGGGAGGGTTTCGGCTATGGCTACACCTTC. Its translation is CAWTPWEGFGYGYTF.

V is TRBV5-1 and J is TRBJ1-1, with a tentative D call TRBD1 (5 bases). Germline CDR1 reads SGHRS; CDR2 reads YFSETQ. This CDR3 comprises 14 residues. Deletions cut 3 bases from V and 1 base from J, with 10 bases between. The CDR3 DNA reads TGCGCCAGCAGCTGGGAGGGACCGAACACTGAAGCTTTCTTT. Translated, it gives CASSWEGPNTEAFF.

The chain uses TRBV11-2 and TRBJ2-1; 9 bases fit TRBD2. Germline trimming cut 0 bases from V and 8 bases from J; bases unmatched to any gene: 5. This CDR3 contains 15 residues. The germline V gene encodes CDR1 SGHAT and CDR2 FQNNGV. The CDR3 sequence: CASSLDAGGPDEQFF. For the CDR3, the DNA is TGTGCCAGCAGCTTAGACGCGGGAGGGCCGGATGAGCAGTTCTTC.

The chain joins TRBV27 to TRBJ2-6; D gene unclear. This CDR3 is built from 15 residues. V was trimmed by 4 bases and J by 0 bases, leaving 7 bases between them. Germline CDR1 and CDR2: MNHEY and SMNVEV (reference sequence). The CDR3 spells CASSSYGSGANVLTF. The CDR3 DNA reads TGTGCCAGCAGTTCGTACGGCTCTGGGGCCAACGTCCTGACTTTC. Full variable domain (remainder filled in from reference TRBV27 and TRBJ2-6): EAQVTQNPRYLITVTGKKLTVTCSQNMNHEYMSWYRQDPGLGLRQIYYSMNVEVTDKGDVPEGYKVSRKEKRNFPLILESPSPNQTSLYFCASSSYGSGANVLTFGAGSRLTVL.

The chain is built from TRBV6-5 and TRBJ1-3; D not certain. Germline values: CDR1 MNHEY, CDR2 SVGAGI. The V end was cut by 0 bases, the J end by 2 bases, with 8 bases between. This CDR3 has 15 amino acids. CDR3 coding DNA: TGTGCCAGCAGTTACTCGATGGCAGCTGGAAACACCATATATTTT. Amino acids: CASSYSMAAGNTIYF.

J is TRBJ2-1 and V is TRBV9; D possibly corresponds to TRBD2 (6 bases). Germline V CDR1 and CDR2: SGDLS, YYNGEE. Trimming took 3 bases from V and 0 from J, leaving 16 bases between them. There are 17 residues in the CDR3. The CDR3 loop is CASSDSRRGSSYNEQFF. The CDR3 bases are TGTGCCAGCAGCGACTCCAGACGGGGGTCCTCCTACAATGAGCAGTTCTTC.

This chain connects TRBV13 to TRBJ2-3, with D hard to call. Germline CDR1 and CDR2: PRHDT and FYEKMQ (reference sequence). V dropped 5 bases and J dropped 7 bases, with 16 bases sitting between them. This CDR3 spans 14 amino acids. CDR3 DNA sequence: TGTGCCAGCAGCCCATGGCAGGCTACGTATACGCAGTATTTT. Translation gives CASSPWQATYTQYF.

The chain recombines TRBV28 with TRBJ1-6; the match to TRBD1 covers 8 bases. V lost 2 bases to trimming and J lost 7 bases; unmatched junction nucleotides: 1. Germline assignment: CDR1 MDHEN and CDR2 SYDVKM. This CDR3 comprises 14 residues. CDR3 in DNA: TGTGCCAGCAGTTTAGGGGACAGGAATTCACCCCTCCACTTT. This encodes CASSLGDRNSPLHF.

CDR3 nucleotide sequence: TGTGCCAGCAGCTTACGGTTTTTAGAAGATACGCAGTATTTT. Its protein is CASSLRFLEDTQYF. The V call is TRBV7-8, the J call TRBJ2-3; D is unclear. Per the germline V gene, CDR1 is SGHVS and CDR2 is FQNEAQ. The germline V and J ends were trimmed by 2 bases and 5 bases, with 11 bases remaining between them. The CDR3 is made up of 14 amino acids.

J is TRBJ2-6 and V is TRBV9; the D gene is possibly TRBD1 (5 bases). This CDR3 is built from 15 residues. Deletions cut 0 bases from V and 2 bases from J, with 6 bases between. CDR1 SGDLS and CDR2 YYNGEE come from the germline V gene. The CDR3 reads CASSVGGTGANVLTF. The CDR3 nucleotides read TGTGCCAGCAGCGTAGGGGGCACTGGGGCCAACGTCCTGACTTTC.

The CDR3 loop reads CASSRGTGETDTQYF. The CDR3 DNA sequence: TGTGCCAGCAGCCGAGGGACAGGCGAAACAGATACGCAGTATTTT. V usage is TRBV7-7 and J usage is TRBJ2-3; 8 nucleotides line up with TRBD1. The junction had 7 bases not matched to a gene; V was cut back by 5 bases and J by 3 bases. The CDR3 totals 15 residues. Germline V gene sequence: CDR1 SSHAT, CDR2 FNYEAQ (reference sequence).

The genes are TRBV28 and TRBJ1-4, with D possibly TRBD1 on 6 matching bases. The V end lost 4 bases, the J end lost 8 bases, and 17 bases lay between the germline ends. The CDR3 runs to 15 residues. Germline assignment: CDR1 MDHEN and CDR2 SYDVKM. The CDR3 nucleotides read TGTGCCAGCAGTTCTATACACAGGGCAGGAGAAAAACTGTTTTTT. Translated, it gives CASSSIHRAGEKLFF.

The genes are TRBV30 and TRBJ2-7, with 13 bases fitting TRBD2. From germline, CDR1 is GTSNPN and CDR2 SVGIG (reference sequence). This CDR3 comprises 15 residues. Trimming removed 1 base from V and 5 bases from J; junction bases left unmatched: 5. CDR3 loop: CAWSGLAGGAHEQYF. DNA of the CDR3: TGTGCCTGGAGTGGACTAGCGGGAGGTGCCCACGAGCAGTACTTC. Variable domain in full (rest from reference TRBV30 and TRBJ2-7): SQTIHQWPATLVQPVGSPLSLECTVEGTSNPNLYWYRQAAGRGLQLLFYSVGIGQISSEVPQNLSASRPQDRQFILSSKKLLLSDSGFYLCAWSGLAGGAHEQYFGPGTRLTVT.

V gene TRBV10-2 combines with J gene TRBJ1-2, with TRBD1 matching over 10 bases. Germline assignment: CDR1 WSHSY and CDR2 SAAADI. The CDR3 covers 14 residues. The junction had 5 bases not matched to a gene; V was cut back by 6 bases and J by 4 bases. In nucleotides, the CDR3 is TGCGCCAGCAGGGGGGGGGACAGGGGCTATGGCTACACCTTC. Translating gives CASRGGDRGYGYTF.

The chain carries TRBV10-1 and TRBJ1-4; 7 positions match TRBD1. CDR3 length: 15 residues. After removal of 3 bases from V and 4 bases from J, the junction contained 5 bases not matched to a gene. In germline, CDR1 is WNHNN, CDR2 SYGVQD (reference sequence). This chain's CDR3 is CASSDMAGGNEKLFF. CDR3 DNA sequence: TGCGCCAGCAGTGATATGGCAGGGGGTAATGAAAAACTGTTTTTT.

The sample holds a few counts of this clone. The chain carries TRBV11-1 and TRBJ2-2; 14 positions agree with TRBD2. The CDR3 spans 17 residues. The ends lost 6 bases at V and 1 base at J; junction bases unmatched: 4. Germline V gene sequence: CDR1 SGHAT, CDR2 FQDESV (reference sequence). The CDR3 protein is CASRSGTSGGNTGELFF. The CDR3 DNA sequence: TGTGCCAGCAGATCTGGGACTAGCGGGGGGAACACCGGGGAGCTGTTTTTT.

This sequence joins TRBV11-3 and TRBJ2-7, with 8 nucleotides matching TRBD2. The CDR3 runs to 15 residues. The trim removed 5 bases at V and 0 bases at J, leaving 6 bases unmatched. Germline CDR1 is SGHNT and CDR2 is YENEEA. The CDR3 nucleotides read TGTGCCAGCAGCCAAGGCGGGGGGCTCTCCTACGAGCAGTACTTC. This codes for CASSQGGGLSYEQYF.

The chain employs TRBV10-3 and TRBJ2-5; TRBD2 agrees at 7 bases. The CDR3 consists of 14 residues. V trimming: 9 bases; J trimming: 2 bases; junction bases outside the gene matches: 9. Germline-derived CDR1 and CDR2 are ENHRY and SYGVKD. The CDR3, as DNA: TGTGCCATTGCCTCTAGCGGAACACAAGAGACCCAGTACTTC. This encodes CAIASSGTQETQYF.

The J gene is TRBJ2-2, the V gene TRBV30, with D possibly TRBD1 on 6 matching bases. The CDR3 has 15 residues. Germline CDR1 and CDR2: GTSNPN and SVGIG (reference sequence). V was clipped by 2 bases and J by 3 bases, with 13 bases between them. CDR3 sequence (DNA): TGTGCCTGGAGTATACAGGGTTTGCACACCGGGGAGCTGTTTTTT. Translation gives CAWSIQGLHTGELFF. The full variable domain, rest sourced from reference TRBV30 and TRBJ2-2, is SQTIHQWPATLVQPVGSPLSLECTVEGTSNPNLYWYRQAAGRGLQLLFYSVGIGQISSEVPQNLSASRPQDRQFILSSKKLLLSDSGFYLCAWSIQGLHTGELFFGEGSRLTVL.